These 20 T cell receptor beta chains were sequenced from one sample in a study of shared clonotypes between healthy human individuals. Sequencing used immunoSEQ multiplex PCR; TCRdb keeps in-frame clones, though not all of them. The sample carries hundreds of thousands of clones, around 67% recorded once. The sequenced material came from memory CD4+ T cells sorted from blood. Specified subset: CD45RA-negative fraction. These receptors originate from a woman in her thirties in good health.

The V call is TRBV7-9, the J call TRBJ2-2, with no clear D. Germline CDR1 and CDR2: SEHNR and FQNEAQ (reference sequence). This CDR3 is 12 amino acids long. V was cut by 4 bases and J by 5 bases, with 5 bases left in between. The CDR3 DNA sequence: TGTGCCAGCAGCTCTATAACCGGGGAGCTGTTTTTT. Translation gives CASSSITGELFF. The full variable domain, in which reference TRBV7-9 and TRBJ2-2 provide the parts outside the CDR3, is DTGVSQNPRHKITKRGQNVTFRCDPISEHNRLYWYRQTLGQGPEFLTYFQNEAQLEKSRLLSDRFSAERPKGSFSTLEIQRTEQGDSAMYLCASSSITGELFFGEGSRLTVL.

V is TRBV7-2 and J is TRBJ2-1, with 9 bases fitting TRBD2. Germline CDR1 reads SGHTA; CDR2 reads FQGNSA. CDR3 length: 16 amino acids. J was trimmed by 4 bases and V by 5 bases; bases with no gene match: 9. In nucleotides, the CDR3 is TGTGCCAGCAGCCTACAGCGGGAGGTAGGGTACAATGAGCAGTTCTTC. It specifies CASSLQREVGYNEQFF.

CDR3 sequence: CASSGLARRSYEQYF. CDR3 DNA: TGTGCCAGCTCGGGACTAGCGCGACGCTCCTACGAGCAGTACTTC. The chain has TRBV18 and TRBJ2-7; 10 nucleotides line up with TRBD2. J lost 0 bases, V lost 6 bases, and 5 bases had no gene match. Looked up from germline, CDR1 is KGHSH and CDR2 is LQKENI. The CDR3 consists of 15 residues.

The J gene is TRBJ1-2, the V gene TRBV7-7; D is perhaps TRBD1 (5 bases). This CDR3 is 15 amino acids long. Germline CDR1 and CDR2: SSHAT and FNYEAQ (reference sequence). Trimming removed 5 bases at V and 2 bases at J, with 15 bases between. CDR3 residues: CASSPLGAGNYGYTF. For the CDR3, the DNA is TGTGCCAGCAGCCCCCTCGGGGCAGGGAACTATGGCTACACCTTC.

DNA of the CDR3: TGTGCCAGCGGAAGGACTAGTGCAGGCTCCTACAATGAGCAGTTCTTC. It encodes CASGRTSAGSYNEQFF. The rearrangement uses TRBV28 and TRBJ2-1; 7 bases align to TRBD2. This CDR3 region has 16 residues. CDR1 is MDHEN and CDR2 is SYDVKM in the germline V gene. Trimming took 8 bases from V and 0 from J; bases not matched to a gene: 10.

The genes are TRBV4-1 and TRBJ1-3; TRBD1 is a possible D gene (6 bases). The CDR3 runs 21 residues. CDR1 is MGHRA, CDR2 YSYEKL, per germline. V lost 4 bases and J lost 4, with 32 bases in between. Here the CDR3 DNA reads TGCGCCAGCAGCCTTTCCGGTTCCATTGCCTACAGGGCTCCGGGGGGAAACACCATATATTTT. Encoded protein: CASSLSGSIAYRAPGGNTIYF.

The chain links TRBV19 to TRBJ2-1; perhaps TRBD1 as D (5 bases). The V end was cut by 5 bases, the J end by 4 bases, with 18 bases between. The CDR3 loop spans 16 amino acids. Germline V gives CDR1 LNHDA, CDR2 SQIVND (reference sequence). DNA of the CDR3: TGTGCCAGTAGTGCAACCTCAGGGAAGGGGTACAATGAGCAGTTCTTC. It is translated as CASSATSGKGYNEQFF.

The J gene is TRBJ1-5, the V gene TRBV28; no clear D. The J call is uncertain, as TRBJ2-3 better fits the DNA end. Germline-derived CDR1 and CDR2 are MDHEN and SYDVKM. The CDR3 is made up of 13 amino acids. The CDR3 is CASSTRPDQPQYF. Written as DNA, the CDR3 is TGTGCCAGCAGTACCCGACCGGATCAGCCCCAGTATTTT.

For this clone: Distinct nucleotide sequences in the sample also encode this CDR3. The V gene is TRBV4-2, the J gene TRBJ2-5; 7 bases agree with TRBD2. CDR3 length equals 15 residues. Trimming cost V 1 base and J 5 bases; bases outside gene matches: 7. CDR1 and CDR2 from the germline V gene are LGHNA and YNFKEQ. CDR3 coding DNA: TGTGCCAGCAGCCAAGCGGGGGGTTCTCGGGAGACCCAGTACTTC. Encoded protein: CASSQAGGSRETQYF.

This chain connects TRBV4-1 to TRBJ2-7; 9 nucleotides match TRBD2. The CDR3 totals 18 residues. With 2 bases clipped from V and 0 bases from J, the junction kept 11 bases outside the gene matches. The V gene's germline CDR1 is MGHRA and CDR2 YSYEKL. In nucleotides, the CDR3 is TGCGCCAGCAGCCAACGAGTAGCAGCTAGCGGGAACTCCTACGAGCAGTACTTC. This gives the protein CASSQRVAASGNSYEQYF.

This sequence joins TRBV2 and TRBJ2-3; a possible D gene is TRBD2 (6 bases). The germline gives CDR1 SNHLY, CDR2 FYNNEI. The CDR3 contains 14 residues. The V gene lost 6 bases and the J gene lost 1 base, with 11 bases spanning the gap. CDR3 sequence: CASRPLARTDTQYF. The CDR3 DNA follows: TGTGCCAGCAGGCCACTAGCCCGCACAGATACGCAGTATTTT.

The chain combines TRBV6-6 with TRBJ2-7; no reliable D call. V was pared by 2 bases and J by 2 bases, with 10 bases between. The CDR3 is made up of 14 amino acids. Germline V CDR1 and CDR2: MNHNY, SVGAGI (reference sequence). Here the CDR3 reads CASSYGSITYEQYF. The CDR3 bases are TGTGCCAGCAGTTACGGCTCCATTACCTACGAGCAGTACTTC.

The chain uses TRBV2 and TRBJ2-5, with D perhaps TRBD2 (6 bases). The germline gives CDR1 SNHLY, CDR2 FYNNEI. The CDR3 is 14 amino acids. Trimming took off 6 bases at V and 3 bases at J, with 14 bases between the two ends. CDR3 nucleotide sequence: TGTGCCAGCAGCGAGCTGACGGGGGAAGAGACCCAGTACTTC. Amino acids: CASSELTGEETQYF.

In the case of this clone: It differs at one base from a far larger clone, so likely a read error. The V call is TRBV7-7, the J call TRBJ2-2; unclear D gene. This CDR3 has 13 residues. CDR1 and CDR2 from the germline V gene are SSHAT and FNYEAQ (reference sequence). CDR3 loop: CVSSPRRTGELFF. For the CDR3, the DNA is TGTGTCAGCAGCCCCAGGCGCACCGGGGAGCTGTTTTTT. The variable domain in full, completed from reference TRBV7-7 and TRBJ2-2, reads GAGVSQSPRYKVTKRGQDVTLRCDPISSHATLYWYQQALGQGPEFLTYFNYEAQPDKSGLPSDRFSAERPEGSISTLTIQRTEQRDSAMYRCVSSPRRTGELFFGEGSRLTVL.

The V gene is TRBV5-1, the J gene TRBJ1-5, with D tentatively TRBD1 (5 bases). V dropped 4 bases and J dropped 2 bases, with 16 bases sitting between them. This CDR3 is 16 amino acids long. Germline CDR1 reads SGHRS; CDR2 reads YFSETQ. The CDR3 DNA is TGCGCCAGCAGCCCCGGGACGGCACCCGGCAATCAGCCCCAGCATTTT. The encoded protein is CASSPGTAPGNQPQHF.

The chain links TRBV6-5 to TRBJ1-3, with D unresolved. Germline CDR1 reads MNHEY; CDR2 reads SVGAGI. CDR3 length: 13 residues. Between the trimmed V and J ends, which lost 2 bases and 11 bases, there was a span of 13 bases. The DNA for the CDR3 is TGTGCCAGCAGTTACGGCCCGGAAGAGTCCATATATTTT. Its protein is CASSYGPEESIYF.

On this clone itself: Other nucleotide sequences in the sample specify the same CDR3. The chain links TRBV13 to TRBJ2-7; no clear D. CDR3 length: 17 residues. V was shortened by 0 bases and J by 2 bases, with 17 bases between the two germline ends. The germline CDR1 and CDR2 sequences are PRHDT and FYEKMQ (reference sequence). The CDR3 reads CASSLGVGRNTPYEQYF. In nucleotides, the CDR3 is TGTGCCAGCAGCTTAGGAGTCGGTCGTAACACACCCTACGAGCAGTACTTC.

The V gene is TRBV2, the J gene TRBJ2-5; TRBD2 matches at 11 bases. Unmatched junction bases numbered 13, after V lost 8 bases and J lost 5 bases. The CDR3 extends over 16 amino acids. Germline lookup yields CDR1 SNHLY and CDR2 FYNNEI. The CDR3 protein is CASPGLAASRGETQYF. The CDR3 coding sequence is TGTGCCAGCCCGGGACTAGCGGCCTCGAGGGGGGAGACCCAGTACTTC.

In nucleotides, the CDR3 is TGCGCCAGCACAGGACTAGCGGGAGCCGACAATGAGCAGTTCTTC. Protein: CASTGLAGADNEQFF. This sequence joins TRBV5-1 and TRBJ2-1; 13 nucleotides line up with TRBD2. The V and J ends lost 6 bases and 5 bases, in that order; junction bases with no gene match: 5. Germline V gives CDR1 SGHRS, CDR2 YFSETQ. The CDR3 is made up of 15 amino acids.

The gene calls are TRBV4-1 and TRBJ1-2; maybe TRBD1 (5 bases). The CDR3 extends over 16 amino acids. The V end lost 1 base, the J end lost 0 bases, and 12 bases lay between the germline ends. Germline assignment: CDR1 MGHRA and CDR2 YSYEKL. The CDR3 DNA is TGCGCCAGCAGCCAAGGCGACAGCAGAGCTAACTATGGCTACACCTTC. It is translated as CASSQGDSRANYGYTF.